Listed here are 27 T cell receptor beta chains from one sample, sequenced in a study of regulatory T cells in long-lasting Graves disease. CDR3-region Arm-PCR and iRepertoire HTBI primers produced the TCR beta libraries. TCRdb re-called the multiplex PCR reads through MiXCR, storing one row per CDR3 protein. The sample yields over 250,000 distinct CDR3 sequences, under 25% seen once. Time point of the sample: persistent/refractory GD, antithyroid drugs over 5 years with positive TRAb. PBMC-extracted RNA yielded the TCR library. Sequencing was performed on peripheral blood mononuclear cells (PBMCs), taken when the disease was refractory, from a patient treated with antithyroid drugs. These receptors all stem from a female donor with Graves disease.

The rearrangement links TRBV29-1 to TRBJ1-1; D ambiguous. The CDR3 covers 12 residues. Per the germline V gene, CDR1 is SQVTM and CDR2 is ANQGSEA. V lost 1 base, J lost 2 bases, and 5 bases lay in between. The CDR3 DNA is TGCAGCGTTGAAGGGATTAACACTGAAGCTTTCTTT. Protein sequence: CSVEGINTEAFF.

There are a few counts of this clonotype. The V and J genes are TRBV3-1 and TRBJ2-5; 9 positions match TRBD2. The germline V gene encodes CDR1 LGHDT and CDR2 YNNKEL (reference sequence). This CDR3 is 17 amino acids long. V dropped 0 bases and J dropped 1; count of bases not matched to a gene: 6. CDR3 in amino acids: CASSQDSLTSGQETQYF. The CDR3, as DNA: TGTGCCAGCAGCCAAGATTCCCTGACTAGCGGCCAAGAGACCCAGTACTTC.

The V gene is TRBV11-2, the J gene TRBJ2-3; the match to TRBD2 covers 12 bases. Germline assignment: CDR1 SGHAT and CDR2 FQNNGV. This CDR3 is built from 16 residues. The ends lost 3 bases at V and 0 bases at J; junction bases unmatched: 1. The CDR3 spells CASSFTSGGSTDTQYF. Written as DNA, the CDR3 is TGTGCCAGCAGCTTCACTAGCGGGGGGAGCACAGATACGCAGTATTTT. Using reference TRBV11-2 and TRBJ2-3 for the parts outside the CDR3, the full variable domain is EAGVAQSPRYKIIEKRQSVAFWCNPISGHATLYWYQQILGQGPKLLIQFQNNGVVDDSQLPKDRFSAERLKGVDSTLKIQPAKLEDSAVYLCASSFTSGGSTDTQYFGPGTRLTVL.

The chain is built from TRBV30 and TRBJ2-7; D is ambiguous. The CDR3 contains 12 residues. The V end was cut by 4 bases, the J end by 7 bases, with 14 bases between. Germline CDR1 reads GTSNPN; CDR2 reads SVGIG (reference sequence). CDR3 DNA sequence: TGTGCCTGGACCGACTTTGGTGGGGAGCAGTACTTC. Translating it yields CAWTDFGGEQYF.

Only a few counts were recorded for this clonotype. The CDR3 reads CASSSWEASAQETQYF. For the CDR3, the DNA is TGTGCCAGCAGCTCCTGGGAGGCTAGCGCCCAAGAGACCCAGTACTTC. The chain uses TRBV7-6 and TRBJ2-5; D may be TRBD2 (6 bases). Trimming left V 4 bases short and J 1 base short, with 16 bases between. The germline gives CDR1 SGHVS, CDR2 FNYEAQ. This CDR3 has 16 residues.

This clonotype was found once. This chain uses TRBV7-2 with TRBJ2-7, with TRBD1 identical over 9 bases. Germline V gene lookup returns CDR1 SGHTA and CDR2 FQGNSA. This CDR3 spans 16 amino acids. V lost 1 base, J lost 2 bases, and 6 bases stayed unmatched. The CDR3 spells CASSLEGTGTPYEQYF. In nucleotides, the CDR3 is TGTGCCAGCAGCTTAGAAGGGACAGGGACCCCCTACGAGCAGTACTTC.

The genes are TRBV3-1 and TRBJ1-2, with 7 bases fitting TRBD1. Trimming took 4 bases from V and 0 from J; bases not matched to a gene: 8. The germline V gene has CDR1 LGHDT and CDR2 YNNKEL (reference sequence). CDR3 length: 16 amino acids. The CDR3 here is CASSPTGYSSNYGYTF. CDR3 bases: TGTGCCAGCAGCCCGACAGGGTACAGTTCTAACTATGGCTACACCTTC.

Concerning this clonotype itself: A far larger clone is one base from this, pointing to a likely read error. The chain has TRBV10-3 and TRBJ1-2; possible D gene TRBD1, 5 bases. Trimming shortened V by 5 bases and J by 4 bases, and 14 bases separated the two germline ends. CDR3 size: 14 residues. The germline gives CDR1 ENHRY, CDR2 SYGVKD. The DNA for the CDR3 is TGTGCCATCAGTTACGAGCGACAGAGCTATGGCTACACCTTC. Residues: CAISYERQSYGYTF.

This clonotype was detected only a few times. The chain is built from TRBV27 and TRBJ2-7; 8 bases map to TRBD2. The length of the CDR3 is 14 residues. Per the germline V gene, CDR1 is MNHEY and CDR2 is SMNVEV (reference sequence). The junction had 4 bases not matched to a gene; V was cut back by 6 bases and J by 0 bases. The CDR3 DNA follows: TGTGCCAGCAGGAAACTAGCGGCCTCCTACGAGCAGTACTTC. It yields the protein CASRKLAASYEQYF.

Many counts were recorded for this clonotype. The chain uses TRBV7-2 and TRBJ1-1, with 8 bases lining up with TRBD1. The CDR3 covers 15 residues. V gave up 3 bases and J gave up 8 bases; unmatched junction bases: 11. The germline gives CDR1 SGHTA, CDR2 FQGNSA. This CDR3 reads CASSFFMRQGTEAFF. In DNA form, the CDR3 reads TGTGCCAGCAGCTTTTTCATGAGACAGGGGACCGAAGCTTTCTTT.

Many counts were recorded for this clonotype. The rearrangement joins TRBV30 to TRBJ2-5; TRBD1 aligns across 7 bases. Germline V CDR1 and CDR2: GTSNPN, SVGIG (reference sequence). With 4 bases clipped from V and 5 bases from J, the junction kept 7 bases outside the gene matches. The CDR3 spans 13 residues. The DNA for the CDR3 is TGTGCCTGGACCCAGACAGGGATTGAGACCCAGTACTTC. Translating gives CAWTQTGIETQYF.

This clonotype was recorded many times. This sequence joins TRBV2 and TRBJ1-2; D possibly corresponds to TRBD1 (6 bases). V was clipped by 5 bases and J by 8 bases, with 12 bases between them. The V gene's germline CDR1 is SNHLY and CDR2 FYNNEI. The CDR3 is 12 residues long. CDR3 protein: CASSYQGPGYTF. The CDR3 DNA follows: TGTGCCAGCAGTTATCAGGGGCCCGGCTACACCTTC.

This chain joins TRBV7-2 and TRBJ1-1, with TRBD1 as a possible D gene (6 bases). V was trimmed by 6 bases and J by 6 bases, leaving 11 bases between them. This CDR3 has 12 amino acids. Germline V gene sequence: CDR1 SGHTA, CDR2 FQGNSA. CDR3 coding DNA: TGTGCCAGCAGGATGTGGGGGCCTGAAGCTTTCTTT. Translated: CASRMWGPEAFF.

The V call is TRBV30, the J call TRBJ1-5, with D unresolved. Germline-derived CDR1 and CDR2 are GTSNPN and SVGIG (reference sequence). V lost 3 bases to trimming and J lost 0 bases, with 9 bases between them. The CDR3 extends over 14 amino acids. The CDR3, as DNA: TGTGCCTGGAGAGATTGGAATAGCAATCAGCCCCAGCATTTT. Translation gives CAWRDWNSNQPQHF.

This clonotype has a count of ten or more. The genes are TRBV6-1 and TRBJ1-1, with a tentative D call TRBD1 (6 bases). Trimming cost V 7 bases and J 2 bases, with 11 bases left between them. Germline assignment: CDR1 MNHNS and CDR2 SASEGT. The CDR3 length is 13 residues. The CDR3 sequence: CASIEGGNTEAFF. DNA for the CDR3: TGTGCCAGCATCGAAGGGGGAAACACTGAAGCTTTCTTT.

This clonotype appeared many times. This chain links TRBV7-2 with TRBJ1-2; 7 nucleotides agree with TRBD1. The CDR3 has 13 residues. Losses at the gene ends were 5 bases for V and 6 bases for J; bases not matched to a gene: 6. The germline gives CDR1 SGHTA, CDR2 FQGNSA. The CDR3: CASSVFGTDGYTF. CDR3 nucleotide sequence: TGTGCCAGCAGCGTGTTCGGGACAGATGGCTACACCTTC.

The chain links TRBV11-3 to TRBJ2-2; D is ambiguous. The germline V and J ends were trimmed by 8 bases and 4 bases, with 11 bases remaining between them. This CDR3 has 13 amino acids. Germline V gene lookup returns CDR1 SGHNT and CDR2 YENEEA. Written as DNA, the CDR3 is TGTGCCAGCTCAGCGTCTCGCACCGGGGAGCTGTTTTTT. Encoded protein: CASSASRTGELFF.

There are many counts of this clonotype. V usage is TRBV20-1 and J usage is TRBJ1-4, with 9 bases matching TRBD1. Germline trimming cut 7 bases from V and 4 bases from J; bases unmatched to any gene: 4. The length of the CDR3 is 13 residues. The V gene's germline CDR1 is DFQATT and CDR2 SNEGSKA (reference sequence). CDR3 sequence reads: CSGMGQGNEKLFF. The CDR3 nucleotides are TGCAGTGGGATGGGACAGGGTAATGAAAAACTGTTTTTT.

This clonotype was observed many times. V usage is TRBV28 and J usage is TRBJ1-2, with D unresolved. CDR3 size: 14 residues. Germline V gene sequence: CDR1 MDHEN, CDR2 SYDVKM. V dropped 6 bases and J dropped 3 bases, with 14 bases sitting between them. CDR3: CASSRGQAHYGYTF. DNA for the CDR3: TGTGCCAGCAGCCGAGGCCAGGCCCACTATGGCTACACCTTC.

Ten or more counts support this clonotype. This chain links TRBV7-2 with TRBJ2-7, with 9 positions matching TRBD2. Per germline, CDR1 SGHTA and CDR2 FQGNSA. This CDR3 spans 13 amino acids. Trimming took 6 bases from V and 6 from J; bases not matched to a gene: 6. CDR3 sequence: CASRPLAGAEQYF. The DNA for the CDR3 is TGTGCCAGCAGACCATTAGCGGGAGCCGAGCAGTACTTC.

The chain uses TRBV6-1 and TRBJ2-3, with D maybe TRBD1 (5 bases). The germline gives CDR1 MNHNS, CDR2 SASEGT. V was trimmed by 6 bases and J by 6 bases, leaving 19 bases between them. The CDR3 runs to 15 residues. The CDR3 reads CASRRAAGPLDTQYF. For the CDR3, the DNA is TGTGCCAGCAGAAGGGCCGCAGGGCCCTTGGATACGCAGTATTTT.

On this clonotype itself: A much larger clone lies one base from this, so it may be a read error. This sequence joins TRBV12-3 or TRBV12-4 and TRBJ2-5, with 11 bases aligning to TRBD2. V lost 7 bases and J lost 4; bases outside the gene matches: 11. CDR3 length: 16 amino acids. The CDR3 sequence is CASNPGLAGLRETQYF. DNA for the CDR3: TGTGCCAGCAACCCCGGACTAGCGGGCCTTCGAGAGACCCAGTACTTC.

The chain carries TRBV28 and TRBJ1-1, with TRBD1 as a possible D gene (6 bases). The CDR3 is 13 residues long. V was cut by 11 bases and J by 4 bases, with 17 bases left in between. CDR1 is MDHEN, CDR2 SYDVKM, per germline. This chain's CDR3 is CAGRTGLGTEAFF. The CDR3 region has the DNA TGTGCCGGGAGAACAGGGTTAGGCACTGAAGCTTTCTTT.

In this sample, this clonotype turned up many times. This chain joins TRBV6-2 or TRBV6-3 and TRBJ2-7, with 8 bases fitting TRBD1. The CDR3 extends over 15 amino acids. Germline values: CDR1 MNHEY, CDR2 SVGEGT. V lost 2 bases, J lost 4 bases, and 7 bases stayed unmatched. For the CDR3, the DNA is TGTGCCAGCAGTTACGAAGGACAGGGAGATTACGAGCAGTACTTC. Its translation: CASSYEGQGDYEQYF.

The chain recombines TRBV4-1 with TRBJ1-5; TRBD1 is a possible D gene (6 bases). The germline V and J ends were trimmed by 1 base and 0 bases, with 7 bases remaining between them. CDR1 is MGHRA and CDR2 is YSYEKL in the germline V gene. The CDR3 loop spans 15 amino acids. Written as DNA, the CDR3 is TGCGCCAGCAGCCAAGGGGACAATAGCAATCAGCCCCAGCATTTT. It encodes CASSQGDNSNQPQHF.

This clonotype occurred many times. J is TRBJ1-1 and V is TRBV30, with D unclear. Germline V gene sequence: CDR1 GTSNPN, CDR2 SVGIG (reference sequence). CDR3 length equals 12 residues. V gave up 4 bases and J gave up 5 bases, with 11 bases separating them. This chain's CDR3 is CAWTPYGTEAFF. The CDR3 region has the DNA TGTGCCTGGACCCCTTATGGGACTGAAGCTTTCTTT.

This clonotype was picked up a small number of times. This chain joins TRBV6-2 or TRBV6-3 and TRBJ1-2, with D maybe TRBD1 (5 bases). The CDR3 is 14 residues long. The germline V gene encodes CDR1 MNHEY and CDR2 SVGEGT. The ends were cut back, 6 bases at V and 3 bases at J, with 14 bases in the middle. The CDR3 DNA is TGTGCCAGCAGGGAGACAGCCTCTTACTATGGCTACACCTTC. This translates into CASRETASYYGYTF.